This T cell receptor beta chain appears in the sequencing data of a study of neoadjuvant anti-PD-1 for oral cavity cancer. Time point meaning: after neoadjuvant nivolumab, at surgical resection. Germline lookup yields CDR1 LNHDA and CDR2 SQIVND (reference sequence). The CDR3 consists of 12 residues. Deletions cut 5 bases from V and 4 bases from J, with 8 bases between. The repertoire was sequenced with immunoSEQ multiplex PCR; TCRdb's copy has only in-frame clones and lacks some. Of approximately 42,000 clones listed, about three quarters are singletons. Sequencing used PBMCs, obtained after nivolumab (anti-PD-1) treatment. The genes are TRBV19 and TRBJ1-2; D remains ambiguous. The source of this sequence is a person aged 40-85 years with oral cavity squamous cell carcinoma. The CDR3 loop reads CASSRIGYGYTF. Here the CDR3 DNA reads TGTGCCAGTAGTCGTATAGGCTATGGCTACACCTTC.